This T cell receptor (beta chain) emerged from a study of PD-1 blockade in classical Hodgkin lymphoma. Study-wide results and caveats: A significant rise in TCR diversity by C4D1 was seen for CD4+ but not CD8+ cells.

Germline-derived CDR1 and CDR2 are SGHDT and YYEEEE. Trimming took off 4 bases at V and 3 bases at J, with 22 bases between the two ends. The CDR3 totals 17 residues. Time point here: cycle 4 day 1 (C4D1), after 6 weeks of nivolumab. Each of the patients experienced relapse following autologous stem cell transplantation, and their brentuximab vedotin exposure differed. Method: immunoSEQ multiplex PCR; TCRdb's copy keeps in-frame clones and lacks some. This repertoire shows around 100,000 clones, about nine tenths found once; its top ten account for approximately 2.9%. Comment on this clone: Its antigen remains unidentified.

This TCR was recovered from a human donor with classical Hodgkin lymphoma. The starting material was peripheral blood mononuclear cells (PBMCs), obtained before the fourth cycle of nivolumab. The chain is built from TRBV5-6 and TRBJ1-1; D is uncertain. For the CDR3, the DNA is TGTGCCAGCAGCCCCCCTGGGAACTGGGTTGGGGACACTGAAGCTTTCTTT. This codes for CASSPPGNWVGDTEAFF.